The 31 T cell receptor beta chains below were found in one sample sequenced in a study of OX40 agonist ivuxolimab in advanced cancers. Method: immunoSEQ multiplex PCR; TCRdb's copy keeps in-frame clones and lacks some. The table lists 100,000 to 140,000 clones, approximately 89% of them singletons. The sample in question was CD4+ or CD8+ T cells sorted from blood, obtained in a trial of the OX40 agonist ivuxolimab. Receptors were obtained from an adult with an advanced solid tumor such as melanoma, head and neck, liver or kidney cancer.

The rearrangement links TRBV19 to TRBJ2-7; the match to TRBD2 covers 14 bases. V lost 6 bases to trimming and J lost 0 bases; unmatched junction nucleotides: 13. The CDR3 has 19 residues. CDR1 and CDR2 from the germline V gene are LNHDA and SQIVND (reference sequence). The CDR3 bases are TGTGCCAGTAGCCCAAGTCCCGGGACTAGCGGGAGTGGCTCCTACGAGCAGTACTTC. Protein: CASSPSPGTSGSGSYEQYF. Full variable domain (rest looked up from reference TRBV19 and TRBJ2-7): DGGITQSPKYLFRKEGQNVTLSCEQNLNHDAMYWYRQDPGQGLRLIYYSQIVNDFQKGDIAEGYSVSREKKESFPLTVTSAQKNPTAFYLCASSPSPGTSGSGSYEQYFGPGTRLTVT.

DNA for the CDR3: TGTGCCAGCAGTTTGGGGTCCAGGAACACTGAAGCTTTCTTT. Translation gives CASSLGSRNTEAFF. The chain links TRBV28 to TRBJ1-1; no clear D gene. The germline gives CDR1 MDHEN, CDR2 SYDVKM. V was pared by 3 bases and J by 1 base, with 9 bases between. The CDR3 has 14 amino acids.

The CDR3 DNA reads as TGTGCCAGCAGTGAGAGAATCTCGAACTATGGCTACACCTTC. It specifies CASSERISNYGYTF. The chain carries TRBV2 and TRBJ1-2; no firm D call. This CDR3 contains 14 residues. The germline gives CDR1 SNHLY, CDR2 FYNNEI. Trimming removed 3 bases at V and 2 bases at J, with 10 bases between.

The genes are TRBV2 and TRBJ2-2; D is possibly TRBD1 or TRBD2 (6 bases each). CDR3 length: 14 amino acids. The germline V and J ends were trimmed by 2 bases and 4 bases, with 8 bases remaining between them. Germline CDR1 SNHLY, CDR2 FYNNEI. CDR3: CASSERGRTGELFF. CDR3 nucleotide sequence: TGTGCCAGCAGTGAACGGGGGCGCACCGGGGAGCTGTTTTTT.

The chain joins TRBV4-2 to TRBJ2-1; the match to TRBD2 covers 7 bases. The CDR3 covers 16 residues. The germline gives CDR1 LGHNA, CDR2 YNFKEQ. V lost 0 bases to trimming and J lost 0 bases; unmatched junction nucleotides: 2. This CDR3 is CASSQETSNSYNEQFF. For the CDR3, the DNA is TGTGCCAGCAGCCAAGAGACTAGCAACTCCTACAATGAGCAGTTCTTC.

This clone was detected once. V usage is TRBV10-3 and J usage is TRBJ2-7; 13 bases match TRBD2. J was trimmed by 3 bases and V by 4 bases; bases with no gene match: 0. CDR3 length: 14 amino acids. Germline loops: CDR1 ENHRY, CDR2 SYGVKD. CDR3 region: CAISGTSGSYEQYF. CDR3 DNA: TGTGCCATCAGTGGGACTAGCGGGAGCTACGAGCAGTACTTC.

This rearrangement joins TRBV7-6 to TRBJ2-3, with 7 bases matching TRBD2. V lost 6 bases to trimming and J lost 4 bases; unmatched junction nucleotides: 10. The CDR3 has 15 residues. Germline V gene sequence: CDR1 SGHVS, CDR2 FNYEAQ. The CDR3 loop reads CASSQRGWGADTQYF. CDR3 sequence (DNA): TGTGCCAGCAGTCAGCGGGGTTGGGGCGCAGATACGCAGTATTTT.

The V and J genes are TRBV5-6 and TRBJ2-1; D ambiguous. Trimming pared 7 bases from V and 3 bases from J, leaving 17 bases between. This CDR3 spans 15 amino acids. CDR1 and CDR2 from the germline V gene are SGHDT and YYEEEE. The CDR3 DNA sequence: TGTGCCAGCCAGCCGATGAGCTACCTCTACAATGAGCAGTTCTTC. Encoded protein: CASQPMSYLYNEQFF.

The gene calls are TRBV28 and TRBJ1-5, with D possibly being TRBD1 (5 bases). Trimming shortened V by 3 bases and J by 5 bases, and 14 bases separated the two germline ends. The germline V gene encodes CDR1 MDHEN and CDR2 SYDVKM. The CDR3 is made up of 15 amino acids. The CDR3 spells CASSLSSGYDQPQHF. CDR3 DNA sequence: TGTGCCAGCAGTTTGTCATCAGGGTACGATCAGCCCCAGCATTTT. Drawing the rest from reference TRBV28 and TRBJ1-5, the complete variable domain is DVKVTQSSRYLVKRTGEKVFLECVQDMDHENMFWYRQDPGLGLRLIYFSYDVKMKEKGDIPEGYSVSREKKERFSLILESASTNQTSMYLCASSLSSGYDQPQHFGDGTRLSIL.

V usage is TRBV19 and J usage is TRBJ2-5, with 7 bases lining up with TRBD1. The DNA end is a closer match to TRBJ2-7, so the J assignment may be wrong. The length of the CDR3 is 13 residues. Germline loops: CDR1 LNHDA, CDR2 SQIVND (reference sequence). CDR3: CASSTQGVGEQYF. The CDR3 nucleotides are TGTGCCAGTAGTACGCAGGGGGTTGGCGAGCAGTACTTC.

This chain links TRBV2 with TRBJ1-1; no firm D call. Germline V gives CDR1 SNHLY, CDR2 FYNNEI. The length of the CDR3 is 12 residues. V was cut by 8 bases and J by 11 bases, with 18 bases left in between. This chain's CDR3 is CASHQSPGLAFF. The CDR3 coding sequence is TGTGCCAGCCATCAATCTCCTGGGCTTGCTTTCTTT.

The sample holds one count of this clone. This chain uses TRBV6-5 with TRBJ2-5; unclear D gene. There are 12 residues in the CDR3. Germline V gene lookup returns CDR1 MNHEY and CDR2 SVGAGI. Trimming pared 0 bases from V and 3 bases from J, leaving 2 bases between. DNA of the CDR3: TGTGCCAGCAGTTACTCGAAAGAGACCCAGTACTTC. Translation: CASSYSKETQYF.

The CDR3 reads CASTQTGQPNTEAFF. The CDR3 coding sequence is TGTGCCAGCACCCAAACGGGACAGCCGAACACTGAAGCTTTCTTT. The V and J genes are TRBV28 and TRBJ1-1, with 7 bases matching TRBD1. Losses at the gene ends were 7 bases for V and 1 base for J; bases not matched to a gene: 9. The germline V gene encodes CDR1 MDHEN and CDR2 SYDVKM. This CDR3 spans 15 amino acids.

The chain has TRBV5-1 and TRBJ2-3; 7 bases are shared with TRBD1. CDR1 is SGHRS, CDR2 YFSETQ, per germline. J lost 6 bases, V lost 3 bases, and 4 bases had no gene match. This CDR3 has 13 amino acids. The CDR3 protein is CASSWDRSDTQYF. The CDR3 DNA reads as TGCGCCAGCAGCTGGGACAGATCCGATACGCAGTATTTT.

The chain combines TRBV7-6 with TRBJ2-7; 8 bases fit TRBD1. From germline, CDR1 is SGHVS and CDR2 FNYEAQ. The CDR3 runs to 14 residues. Unmatched junction bases numbered 6, after V lost 5 bases and J lost 3 bases. This CDR3 reads CASSAGTGSYEQYF. In nucleotides, the CDR3 is TGTGCCAGCAGCGCTGGGACAGGCAGCTACGAGCAGTACTTC.

V is TRBV5-4 and J is TRBJ2-1, with 12 bases fitting TRBD2. The length of the CDR3 is 17 residues. J gave up 4 bases and V 0 bases, and 5 bases lay outside the gene matches. Germline-derived CDR1 and CDR2 are SGHNT and YYREEE (reference sequence). CDR3 DNA: TGTGCCAGCAGCTTGGCCGGACTAGCGGGGAAGTACAATGAGCAGTTCTTC. Translated: CASSLAGLAGKYNEQFF.

This chain links TRBV10-3 with TRBJ1-1, with D possibly TRBD1 on 6 matching bases. Trimming took 7 bases from V and 1 from J, leaving 13 bases between them. The CDR3 has 14 amino acids. The germline V gene has CDR1 ENHRY and CDR2 SYGVKD. CDR3 sequence (DNA): TGTGCCATCAAGGGACACTCCCCGAACACTGAAGCTTTCTTT. Amino acid sequence: CAIKGHSPNTEAFF.

This rearrangement joins TRBV6-5 to TRBJ2-5, with D unresolved. V lost 2 bases and J lost 4, with 8 bases in between. The CDR3 is made up of 13 amino acids. Germline CDR1 is MNHEY and CDR2 is SVGAGI. The CDR3 coding sequence is TGTGCCAGCAGTTACCGACACGTAGAGACCCAGTACTTC. Translating gives CASSYRHVETQYF.

The J gene is TRBJ2-1, the V gene TRBV27; TRBD2 matches 12 bases. The trim removed 6 bases at V and 4 bases at J, leaving 10 bases unmatched. Germline V gene data show CDR1 as MNHEY and CDR2 as SMNVEV (reference sequence). The CDR3 consists of 17 residues. The CDR3, as DNA: TGTGCCAGCAGACCTATGACTAGCGGGAGTACATACAATGAGCAGTTCTTC. This translates into CASRPMTSGSTYNEQFF.

V usage is TRBV7-3 and J usage is TRBJ2-5, with 7 bases lining up with TRBD2. From germline, CDR1 is SGHTA and CDR2 FQGTGA. With 2 bases clipped from V and 4 bases from J, the junction kept 7 bases outside the gene matches. The CDR3 runs 15 residues. The CDR3 protein is CASSLLSGGRETQYF. CDR3 DNA: TGTGCCAGCAGCTTACTTTCGGGGGGTCGAGAGACCCAGTACTTC.

The chain combines TRBV19 with TRBJ1-1, with a tentative D call TRBD1 (6 bases). V was clipped by 5 bases and J by 1 base, with 11 bases between them. There are 14 residues in the CDR3. CDR1 and CDR2 from the germline V gene are LNHDA and SQIVND (reference sequence). CDR3 in amino acids: CASSQQGWNTEAFF. CDR3 coding DNA: TGTGCCAGTAGTCAGCAGGGGTGGAACACTGAAGCTTTCTTT.

This chain uses TRBV7-8 with TRBJ1-1; D is unresolved. This CDR3 spans 13 amino acids. The V and J ends lost 3 bases and 5 bases respectively, with 10 bases between them. CDR1 and CDR2 from the germline V gene are SGHVS and FQNEAQ. DNA for the CDR3: TGTGCCAGCAGCTTGCCGGCGGGGACTGAAGCTTTCTTT. Amino acids: CASSLPAGTEAFF.

The sample holds a few counts of this clone. The V call is TRBV4-1, the J call TRBJ2-1; weak D call: TRBD1 (5 bases). Germline V lookup: CDR1 MGHRA, CDR2 YSYEKL. V lost 1 base, J lost 7 bases, and 8 bases lay in between. The CDR3 has 13 residues. In DNA, the CDR3 is TGCGCCAGCAGCCAAGCACAGGCTAATGAGCAGTTCTTC. Its protein is CASSQAQANEQFF.

J is TRBJ2-5 and V is TRBV28; D is unclear. Looked up from germline, CDR1 is MDHEN and CDR2 is SYDVKM. The CDR3 consists of 11 residues. V lost 2 bases, J lost 4 bases, and 2 bases lay in between. DNA for the CDR3: TGTGCCAGCAGTTTAAGAGAGACCCAGTACTTC. Protein product: CASSLRETQYF.

The chain is built from TRBV30 and TRBJ1-1; weak D call: TRBD1 (5 bases). The CDR3 loop spans 14 amino acids. Trimming stripped 2 bases from V and 5 bases from J, with 15 bases between. Germline V gene data show CDR1 as GTSNPN and CDR2 as SVGIG (reference sequence). CDR3 sequence reads: CAWSQGRVGTEAFF. The CDR3 DNA reads as TGTGCCTGGAGTCAAGGCAGGGTCGGTACTGAAGCTTTCTTT.

The CDR3 spells CASVGGDSPSLEQFF. The CDR3 DNA reads TGCGCCAGCGTCGGGGGGGACTCTCCCTCTCTTGAGCAGTTCTTC. The J gene is TRBJ2-1, the V gene TRBV5-1; 8 bases are a match to TRBD2. CDR1 and CDR2 (germline): SGHRS, YFSETQ. This CDR3 is built from 15 residues. J was trimmed by 9 bases and V by 7 bases; bases with no gene match: 15.

This chain links TRBV9 with TRBJ2-3, with 10 nucleotides matching TRBD2. This CDR3 spans 16 amino acids. Per germline, CDR1 SGDLS and CDR2 YYNGEE. Trimming removed 0 bases from V and 1 base from J; junction bases left unmatched: 2. DNA of the CDR3: TGTGCCAGCAGCGTAGTAGCGGGAGGCCGCACAGATACGCAGTATTTT. Its protein product is CASSVVAGGRTDTQYF.

This chain connects TRBV5-6 to TRBJ1-5; possible D gene TRBD1, 6 bases. Trimming shortened V by 5 bases and J by 2 bases, and 14 bases separated the two germline ends. Germline CDR1 reads SGHDT; CDR2 reads YYEEEE. The CDR3 is made up of 15 amino acids. CDR3 residues: CASSRQDGGNQPQHF. In DNA, the CDR3 is TGTGCCAGCAGTCGACAGGACGGGGGCAATCAGCCCCAGCATTTT.

The chain recombines TRBV6-6 with TRBJ2-5; D not resolved. The J call could be wrong; TRBJ2-7 is a better fit for the DNA end. CDR1 MNHNY and CDR2 SVGAGI come from the germline V gene (reference sequence). The CDR3 extends over 11 amino acids. The chain's CDR3 is CASSESYEQYF. The CDR3 region has the DNA TGTGCCAGCAGTGAGTCCTACGAGCAGTACTTC.

This chain uses TRBV11-2 with TRBJ2-7, with D possibly TRBD2 on 5 matching bases. V gave up 5 bases and J gave up 2 bases, with 13 bases separating them. Germline assignment: CDR1 SGHAT and CDR2 FQNNGV. This CDR3 region has 14 residues. As DNA, the CDR3 is TGTGCCAGCAGCCTTACAGAGGGAACCTACGAGCAGTACTTC. Translation gives CASSLTEGTYEQYF.

The genes are TRBV5-4 and TRBJ2-7; the D gene is possibly TRBD1 (6 bases). This CDR3 is 14 amino acids long. Between the trimmed V and J ends, which lost 0 bases and 2 bases, there was a span of 9 bases. Per the germline V gene, CDR1 is SGHNT and CDR2 is YYREEE (reference sequence). The CDR3: CASSLEGVTYEQYF. The CDR3 nucleotides are TGTGCCAGCAGCTTGGAGGGGGTCACCTACGAGCAGTACTTC.